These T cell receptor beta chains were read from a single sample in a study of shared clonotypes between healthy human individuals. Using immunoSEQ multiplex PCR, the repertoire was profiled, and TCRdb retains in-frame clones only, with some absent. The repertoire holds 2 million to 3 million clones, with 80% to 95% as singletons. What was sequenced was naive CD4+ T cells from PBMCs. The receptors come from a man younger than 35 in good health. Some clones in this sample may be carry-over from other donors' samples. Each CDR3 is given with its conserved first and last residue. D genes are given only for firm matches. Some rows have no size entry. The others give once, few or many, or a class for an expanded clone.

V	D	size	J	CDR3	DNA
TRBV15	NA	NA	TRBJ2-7	CATSRGQVYRYEQYF	TGTGCCACCAGCAGAGGACAGGTTTACAGGTACGAGCAGTACTTC
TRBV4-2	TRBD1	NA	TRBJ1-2	CASSQAGQGLNYGYTF	TGTGCCAGCAGCCAAGCGGGACAGGGACTAAACTATGGCTACACCTTC
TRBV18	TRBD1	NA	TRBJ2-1	CASSRSTGSEQFF	TGTGCCAGCTCACGATCGACAGGGTCTGAGCAGTTCTTC
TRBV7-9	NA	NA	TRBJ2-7	CASSFTIYEQYF	TGTGCCAGCAGCTTTACGATCTACGAGCAGTACTTC
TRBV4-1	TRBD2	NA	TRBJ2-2	CASSQVAGDTGELFF	TGCGCCAGCAGCCAAGTAGCGGGAGACACCGGGGAGCTGTTTTTT
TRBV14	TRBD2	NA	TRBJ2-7	CASSQEPRASGTNYEQYF	TGTGCCAGCAGCCAAGAACCCCGGGCTAGCGGGACTAACTACGAGCAGTACTTC
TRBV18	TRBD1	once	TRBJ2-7	CASSRGQGVSEQYF	TGTGCCAGCTCTAGAGGACAGGGCGTATCCGAGCAGTACTTC
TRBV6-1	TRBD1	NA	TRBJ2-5	CASGQGGVTQYF	TGTGCCAGCGGACAAGGGGGCGTGACCCAGTACTTC
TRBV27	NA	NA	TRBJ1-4	CASSLSWALAVDEKLFF	TGTGCCAGCAGTTTATCGTGGGCGCTTGCTGTGGATGAAAAACTGTTTTTT
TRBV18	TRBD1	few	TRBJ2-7	CASSGQTLYEQYF	TGTGCCAGCTCGGGACAGACGCTCTACGAGCAGTACTTC
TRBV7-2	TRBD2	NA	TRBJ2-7	CASSLSAGGPGEQYF	TGTGCCAGCAGCTTATCGGCGGGAGGGCCGGGCGAGCAGTACTTC
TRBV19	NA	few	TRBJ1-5	CASRGAGQPQHF	TGTGCCTCCAGGGGCGCGGGCCAGCCCCAGCATTTT
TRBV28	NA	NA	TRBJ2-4	CASSLGALGGQYF	TGTGCCAGCAGTTTGGGGGCCCTGGGAGGTCAGTACTTC
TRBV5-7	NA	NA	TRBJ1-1	CASSLVRTQNTEAFF	TGTGCCAGCAGCCTGGTGAGGACCCAGAACACTGAAGCTTTCTTT
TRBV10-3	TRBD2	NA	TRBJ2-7	CATWDSSRGGGYEQYF	TGTGCCACCTGGGACTCCAGCCGTGGGGGGGGTTACGAGCAGTACTTC
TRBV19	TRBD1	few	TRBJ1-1	CASSTNQGGSTEAFF	TGTGCCAGTAGTACCAATCAGGGGGGTAGCACTGAAGCTTTCTTT
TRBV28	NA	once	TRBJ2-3	CASSQDRGTDTQYF	TGTGCCAGCAGTCAGGATAGGGGGACAGATACGCAGTATTTT
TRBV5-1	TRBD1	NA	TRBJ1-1	CASSGNRGNTEAFF	TGCGCCAGCAGCGGGAACAGGGGGAACACTGAAGCTTTCTTT
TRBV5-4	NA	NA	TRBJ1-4	CASSLAEDGEKLFF	TGTGCCAGCAGCTTGGCGGAGGATGGGGAAAAACTGTTTTTT
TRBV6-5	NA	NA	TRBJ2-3	CASSYSFSTDTQYF	TGTGCCAGCAGTTACTCTTTCAGCACAGATACGCAGTATTTT
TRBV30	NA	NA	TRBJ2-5	CAWSVGTSSPETQYF	TGTGCCTGGAGTGTTGGGACCTCCTCCCCAGAGACCCAGTACTTC
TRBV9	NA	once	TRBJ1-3	CASSVGGSSGNTIYF	TGTGCCAGCAGCGTAGGGGGGAGCTCTGGAAACACCATATATTTT
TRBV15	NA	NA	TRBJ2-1	CATSRGGGEQFF	TGTGCCACCAGCAGAGGAGGCGGGGAGCAGTTCTTC
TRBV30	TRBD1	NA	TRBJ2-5	CAWSGTGPGTQYF	TGTGCCTGGAGTGGGACAGGTCCGGGGACCCAGTACTTC
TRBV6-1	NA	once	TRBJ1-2	CASTDMVEGYGYTF	TGTGCCAGCACCGACATGGTTGAGGGCTATGGCTACACCTTC
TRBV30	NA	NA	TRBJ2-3	CAWGASTGPYGDTQYF	TGTGCCTGGGGAGCCTCTACAGGGCCCTATGGGGATACGCAGTATTTT
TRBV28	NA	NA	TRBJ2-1	CASSLLGGTAGNEQFF	TGTGCCAGCAGTTTATTGGGCGGGACGGCGGGCAATGAGCAGTTCTTC
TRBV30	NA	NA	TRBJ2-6	CAFCNPPCSGANVLTF	TGTGCCTTCTGTAACCCTCCCTGTTCCGGGGCCAACGTCCTGACTTTC
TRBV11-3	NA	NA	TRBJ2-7	CARLADSYEQYF	TGTGCCAGGTTGGCAGACTCCTACGAGCAGTACTTC
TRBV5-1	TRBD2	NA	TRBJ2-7	CASSLGHRTSGGYEQYF	TGCGCCAGCAGCTTGGGACACCGGACTAGCGGGGGCTACGAGCAGTACTTC
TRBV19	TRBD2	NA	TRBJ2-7	CASSQGGSSYEQYF	TGTGCCAGTAGTCAGGGCGGGAGCTCCTACGAGCAGTACTTC
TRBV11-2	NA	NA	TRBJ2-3	CASSAGLAGSDTQYF	TGTGCCAGCAGCGCAGGGCTCGCGGGATCAGATACGCAGTATTTT
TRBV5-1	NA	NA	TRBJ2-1	CASSPASVGEQFF	TGCGCCAGCAGCCCCGCTAGCGTGGGTGAGCAGTTCTTC
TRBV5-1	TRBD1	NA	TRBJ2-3	CASSLGTVADTQYF	TGCGCCAGCAGCCTCGGGACAGTGGCAGATACGCAGTATTTT
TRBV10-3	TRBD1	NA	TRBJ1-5	CAISQPGQGNQPQHF	TGTGCCATCAGTCAACCGGGACAGGGCAATCAGCCCCAGCATTTT
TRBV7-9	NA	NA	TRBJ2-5	CASSRRGQEETQYF	TGTGCCAGCAGCCGGAGGGGGCAGGAAGAGACCCAGTACTTC
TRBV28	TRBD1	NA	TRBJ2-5	CASSGRNPGQVGETQYF	TGTGCCAGCAGCGGAAGAAACCCGGGACAGGTGGGAGAGACCCAGTACTTC
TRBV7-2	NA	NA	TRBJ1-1	CASSSGHEAFF	TGTGCCAGCAGCTCGGGACACGAAGCTTTCTTT
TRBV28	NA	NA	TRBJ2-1	CASGQLNVEQFF	TGTGCCAGCGGACAGCTCAACGTTGAGCAGTTCTTC
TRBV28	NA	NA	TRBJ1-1	CASRVSSAVSEAFF	TGTGCCAGCAGGGTGTCGTCTGCCGTTTCCGAAGCTTTCTTT
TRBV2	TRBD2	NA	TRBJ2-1	CASSDPPGTSGLDEQFF	TGTGCCAGCAGCGATCCCCCCGGGACTAGCGGTCTTGATGAGCAGTTCTTC
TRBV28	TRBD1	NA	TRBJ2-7	CASSSTGGTYEQYF	TGTGCCAGCAGTTCGACAGGGGGAACCTACGAGCAGTACTTC
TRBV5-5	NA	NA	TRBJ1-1	CASSPQIQGTEAFF	TGTGCCAGCAGCCCACAGATCCAGGGAACTGAAGCTTTCTTT